A single sample is the source of the 17 T cell receptor beta chains below, sequenced in a study of T cells after posttransplantation cyclophosphamide. Busulfan-fludarabine conditioning, marrow transplant, and cyclophosphamide on days +3 and +4 were administered. TCRdb's copy holds only in-frame clones and misses some; the assay was immunoSEQ multiplex PCR. The sample gives roughly 8,000 clones, approximately 87% of which show up once; about 1.2% is in the top ten. Material: CD4+ T cells sorted from blood, obtained around 1,400 days after allogeneic stem cell transplant with posttransplant cyclophosphamide. The receptor set was obtained from a female patient aged 50 to 65 who received an allogeneic stem cell transplant from a related donor, was CMV-positive, and had no GVHD. Some T cells may have originated in the graft donor.

V usage is TRBV7-2 and J usage is TRBJ2-5, with 10 bases identical to TRBD1. Germline V gene lookup returns CDR1 SGHTA and CDR2 FQGNSA. The junction had 8 bases not matched to a gene; V was cut back by 5 bases and J by 5 bases. CDR3 size: 15 residues. DNA of the CDR3: TGTGCCAGCAGCACTAGACAGGGGGCATGGGAGACCCAGTACTTC. Translated, it gives CASSTRQGAWETQYF.

This chain uses TRBV6-1 with TRBJ2-2; D is perhaps TRBD2 (6 bases). Deletions cut 6 bases from V and 2 bases from J, with 13 bases between. The CDR3 consists of 15 residues. Germline-derived CDR1 and CDR2 are MNHNS and SASEGT. This chain's CDR3 is CASRPGLGNTGELFF. The CDR3 region has the DNA TGTGCCAGCAGACCGGGACTCGGCAACACCGGGGAGCTGTTTTTT.

The chain combines TRBV6-5 with TRBJ1-3; a weak D match, TRBD1 (6 bases). The CDR3 is 15 amino acids. V was shortened by 6 bases and J by 0 bases, with 12 bases between the two germline ends. Germline CDR1 and CDR2: MNHEY and SVGAGI. The CDR3: CASSGQFLSGNTIYF. DNA for the CDR3: TGTGCCAGCAGCGGACAGTTTCTCTCTGGAAACACCATATATTTT.

This clone was detected a few times. The chain recombines TRBV7-2 with TRBJ1-2; D not certain. The CDR3 length is 15 residues. Germline loops: CDR1 SGHTA, CDR2 FQGNSA. V was trimmed by 5 bases and J by 4 bases, leaving 17 bases between them. CDR3 protein: CASSRVALSGYGYTF. CDR3 in DNA: TGTGCCAGCAGCCGAGTGGCACTCTCGGGCTATGGCTACACCTTC.

This clone was picked up a small number of times. The chain couples TRBV18 to TRBJ1-3; 7 bases line up with TRBD1. Germline V gene lookup returns CDR1 KGHSH and CDR2 LQKENI. The CDR3 totals 16 residues. V shed 2 bases and J 3 bases; nucleotides not matched to a gene: 7. The CDR3 DNA sequence: TGTGCCAGCTCACCATCTACAGGGGCTGGTGGAAACACCATATATTTT. This codes for CASSPSTGAGGNTIYF.

V and J are TRBV10-3 and TRBJ1-2; 10 bases fit TRBD1. The germline V gene encodes CDR1 ENHRY and CDR2 SYGVKD. J lost 0 bases, V lost 4 bases, and 11 bases had no gene match. The CDR3 is 18 residues long. The CDR3 spells CAISGRRDRGPPNYGYTF. The CDR3 DNA sequence: TGTGCCATCAGTGGGCGGAGGGACAGGGGCCCACCTAACTATGGCTACACCTTC.

This clone was found a few times. The CDR3 region has the DNA TGTGCCAGCAGCTCAGGGACTGCTGGGGCCAACGTCCTGACTTTC. Its translation is CASSSGTAGANVLTF. The chain recombines TRBV11-2 with TRBJ2-6; D is perhaps TRBD2 (6 bases). Trimming pared 4 bases from V and 2 bases from J, leaving 9 bases between. The germline V gene encodes CDR1 SGHAT and CDR2 FQNNGV. The CDR3 has 15 amino acids.

This clone was counted between two and nine times. V gene TRBV6-5 combines with J gene TRBJ1-3, with a weak D call TRBD1 (5 bases). The ends were cut back, 2 bases at V and 4 bases at J, with 12 bases in the middle. The CDR3 has 15 amino acids. Per germline, CDR1 MNHEY and CDR2 SVGAGI. The CDR3 DNA sequence: TGTGCCAGCAGTTACGGCCCAGGGTTGGGAAACACCATATATTTT. This sequence encodes CASSYGPGLGNTIYF.

The CDR3 is CASSVLAHSQETQYF. The CDR3 nucleotides read TGTGCCAGCAGCGTGTTGGCCCACAGCCAAGAGACCCAGTACTTC. The chain links TRBV5-6 to TRBJ2-5; D gene uncertain. This CDR3 comprises 15 residues. V was cut by 4 bases and J by 1 base, with 14 bases left in between. Looked up from germline, CDR1 is SGHDT and CDR2 is YYEEEE.

The gene calls are TRBV29-1 and TRBJ2-3, with 9 bases fitting TRBD2. The CDR3 has 13 amino acids. The trim removed 5 bases at V and 4 bases at J, leaving 4 bases unmatched. Per the germline V gene, CDR1 is SQVTM and CDR2 is ANQGSEA. The CDR3 reads CSVSGRSADTQYF. CDR3 bases: TGCAGCGTTAGCGGGAGGAGCGCAGATACGCAGTATTTT.

The chain carries TRBV5-1 and TRBJ2-7; weak D call: TRBD1 (6 bases). Trimming removed 2 bases at V and 2 bases at J, with 20 bases between. The length of the CDR3 is 17 residues. Germline lookup yields CDR1 SGHRS and CDR2 YFSETQ. In DNA, the CDR3 is TGCGCCAGCAGCTTTGGCTCGTTACAGGGACCTCCCTACGAGCAGTACTTC. Residues: CASSFGSLQGPPYEQYF. Looking up the rest from reference TRBV5-1 and TRBJ2-7 gives the full variable domain: KAGVTQTPRYLIKTRGQQVTLSCSPISGHRSVSWYQQTPGQGLQFLFEYFSETQRNKGNFPGRFSGRQFSNSRSEMNVSTLELGDSALYLCASSFGSLQGPPYEQYFGPGTRLTVT.

This clone was recorded only once. V is TRBV6-1 and J is TRBJ1-1; D remains unclear. Per germline, CDR1 MNHNS and CDR2 SASEGT. This CDR3 has 15 amino acids. The V and J ends lost 10 bases and 2 bases respectively, with 20 bases between them. CDR3 protein: CATRIFRTPNTEAFF. CDR3 nucleotide sequence: TGTGCCACCCGGATCTTTAGGACTCCTAACACTGAAGCTTTCTTT.

The chain is built from TRBV5-6 and TRBJ1-2; D is ambiguous. The CDR3 has 13 residues. V was trimmed by 2 bases and J by 4 bases, leaving 9 bases between them. Per germline, CDR1 SGHDT and CDR2 YYEEEE. CDR3 in amino acids: CASSFPPGYGYTF. CDR3 in DNA: TGTGCCAGCAGCTTTCCACCGGGCTATGGCTACACCTTC. Complete variable domain (other parts from reference TRBV5-6 and TRBJ1-2): DAGVTQSPTHLIKTRGQQVTLRCSPKSGHDTVSWYQQALGQGPQFIFQYYEEEERQRGNFPDRFSGHQFPNYSSELNVNALLLGDSALYLCASSFPPGYGYTFGSGTRLTVV.

The V gene is TRBV5-4, the J gene TRBJ2-5, with TRBD1 as a possible D gene (5 bases). There are 14 residues in the CDR3. Germline loops: CDR1 SGHNT, CDR2 YYREEE (reference sequence). V lost 1 base, J lost 2 bases, and 9 bases lay in between. CDR3 sequence reads: CASSLRQGQETQYF. DNA of the CDR3: TGTGCCAGCAGCTTGCGGCAGGGACAAGAGACCCAGTACTTC.

The chain has TRBV7-9 and TRBJ2-7; 9 bases are a match to TRBD2. V lost 4 bases to trimming and J lost 2 bases; unmatched junction nucleotides: 9. Germline CDR1 SEHNR, CDR2 FQNEAQ (reference sequence). CDR3 length equals 16 residues. CDR3 DNA: TGTGCCAGCAGCTCGGGATGGACTAGCGAACCCTACGAGCAGTACTTC. Translating gives CASSSGWTSEPYEQYF.

V is TRBV5-5 and J is TRBJ2-4; TRBD1 agrees at 7 bases. The CDR3 totals 14 residues. V was clipped by 1 base and J by 3 bases; unmatched bases: 1. The V gene's germline CDR1 is SGHKS and CDR2 YYEKEE (reference sequence). The CDR3 is CASSLTGDKNIQYF. The CDR3 DNA sequence: TGTGCCAGCAGCTTGACAGGGGACAAAAACATTCAGTACTTC.

The chain has TRBV9 and TRBJ2-3; D is perhaps TRBD2 (5 bases). Germline CDR1 and CDR2: SGDLS and YYNGEE. This CDR3 comprises 14 residues. Trimming stripped 4 bases from V and 3 bases from J, with 12 bases between. CDR3 nucleotides: TGTGCCAGCAGCAAAGGGTGGGAGACAGATACGCAGTATTTT. This gives the protein CASSKGWETDTQYF.